The rows below give T cell receptor beta chains drawn from one sample of a study of regulatory T cells in long-lasting Graves disease. TCRdb re-called the multiplex PCR reads through MiXCR, storing one row per CDR3 protein. The repertoire includes 380,000 or so distinct CDR3 sequences, roughly 16% of them detected once, and roughly a fifth sits in the top ten. The same sample was also studied in work on T cells in Graves' hyperthyroidism and ophthalmopathy.

Sequencing used peripheral blood mononuclear cells (PBMCs), obtained at new diagnosis, from a patient treated with antithyroid drugs. These TCRs come from a young woman with Graves disease. Each CDR3 is given with its conserved first and last residue.

>TRBV15|TRBJ2-3
CATSRDQYDTQYF
>TRBV6-5|TRBJ2-2
CASSYGPTGELFF
>TRBV3-1|TRBJ1-1
CASSQDAGFTEAFF
>TRBV13|TRBJ1-1
CASRRDGLNTEAFF
>TRBV30|TRBJ1-2
CAWSVGAGGVYGYTF
>TRBV7-6|TRBJ1-6
CASSPGQVNSPLHF
>TRBV30|TRBJ1-1
CAWRTSSEAFF
>TRBV3-1|TRBJ2-1
CASSRQGAAPNEQFF
>TRBV4-1|TRBJ2-1
CASSPVGGNEQFF
>TRBV6-2/TRBV6-3|TRBJ2-7
CASSYSDSEQYF
>TRBV10-2|TRBJ2-7
CASSGTRAYEQYF
>TRBV6-1|TRBJ2-4
CASSDGPKNIQYF
>TRBV6-5|TRBJ2-3
CASSYIQRVDTQYF
>TRBV12-3/TRBV12-4|TRBJ1-1
CASSFQGTNTEAFF
>TRBV9|TRBJ2-7
CASSVDSFGEQYF
>TRBV13|TRBJ2-2
CASSTQRDPSGELFF
>TRBV15|TRBJ2-1
CATSRTKDRHTYNEQFF
>TRBV6-5|TRBJ2-2
CASSYSGQGAGTGELFF
>TRBV6-1|TRBJ2-7
CASSDGTNKAYEQYF
>TRBV20-1|TRBJ2-5
CSATLQGKGETQYF
>TRBV5-1|TRBJ1-2
CASRQDTYYGYTF
>TRBV3-1|TRBJ1-5
CASSQGDQPQHF
>TRBV3-1|TRBJ2-2
CASSQTGFTGELFF
>TRBV9|TRBJ2-1
CASQGTSGSPAYNEQFF
>TRBV3-1|TRBJ1-2
CASSQVRDYGYTF
>TRBV5-1|TRBJ2-3
CASSLESSTDTQYF
>TRBV2|TRBJ2-7
CASRDSAAFEQYF
>TRBV15|TRBJ2-5
CATSRDQGVRETQYF
>TRBV19|TRBJ2-1
CASSIRETSYNEQFF
>TRBV6-4|TRBJ2-2
CASSDSGGAGDTGELFF